The 18 T cell receptor beta chains given below trace back to one sample, sequenced in a study of technical replicates of blood from a handful of donors. Assay used: immunoSEQ multiplex PCR; TCRdb lists only in-frame clones, some missing. The table records 58,000 or so clones, approximately 84% of them present only once. The sequenced sample was PBMCs. The receptor source for this set is a human donor in good health. Some clones in this sample may be carry-over from other donors' samples.

The chain carries TRBV6-1 and TRBJ1-5; D perhaps matches TRBD1 (6 bases). The CDR3 spans 14 residues. The V end lost 7 bases, the J end lost 4 bases, and 14 bases lay between the germline ends. The V gene's germline CDR1 is MNHNS and CDR2 SASEGT. CDR3 in amino acids: CASTAVDRNQPQHF. The CDR3 DNA sequence: TGTGCCAGCACGGCAGTCGACAGGAATCAGCCCCAGCATTTT.

The V call is TRBV28, the J call TRBJ2-7; D gene uncertain. The CDR3 has 14 residues. The ends were cut back, 3 bases at V and 3 bases at J, with 12 bases in the middle. The germline V gene has CDR1 MDHEN and CDR2 SYDVKM. CDR3 nucleotides: TGTGCCAGCAGTTTCCCCCCAACAAGCTACGAGCAGTACTTC. Translating gives CASSFPPTSYEQYF.

This chain joins TRBV6-1 and TRBJ2-1; the D is unclear. Germline lookup yields CDR1 MNHNS and CDR2 SASEGT. The V and J ends lost 4 bases and 2 bases respectively, with 12 bases between them. The CDR3 has 15 amino acids. The chain's CDR3 is CASSVVASTYNEQFF. The CDR3 region has the DNA TGTGCCAGCAGTGTTGTCGCGTCGACCTACAATGAGCAGTTCTTC.

This chain uses TRBV2 with TRBJ2-5; D remains unclear. CDR1 is SNHLY and CDR2 is FYNNEI in the germline V gene. Trimming left V 4 bases short and J 0 bases short, with 9 bases between. The CDR3 extends over 14 amino acids. The CDR3 DNA reads TGTGCCAGCAGTGTCCCCGCTAACCAAGAGACCCAGTACTTC. Its protein product is CASSVPANQETQYF.

The rearrangement uses TRBV6-4 and TRBJ2-1; 13 bases map to TRBD2. The CDR3 is 14 amino acids. Germline V gene lookup returns CDR1 MRHNA and CDR2 SNTAGT. J lost 9 bases, V lost 4 bases, and 3 bases had no gene match. This chain's CDR3 is CASSVGLAGAEQFF. CDR3 bases: TGTGCCAGCAGTGTCGGACTAGCGGGAGCTGAGCAGTTCTTC.

The V and J genes are TRBV5-1 and TRBJ2-7; D not resolved. Germline V lookup: CDR1 SGHRS, CDR2 YFSETQ. V was clipped by 4 bases and J by 3 bases, with 5 bases between them. The CDR3 contains 11 residues. The CDR3 DNA reads as TGCGCCAGCAGCGAGAACTACGAGCAGTACTTC. Translation: CASSENYEQYF.

V is TRBV11-2 and J is TRBJ2-7; 9 nucleotides agree with TRBD2. This CDR3 is 14 amino acids long. V shed 1 base, J shed 6 bases, and the junction held 4 bases outside the gene matches. The germline gives CDR1 SGHAT, CDR2 FQNNGV. Written as DNA, the CDR3 is TGTGCCAGCAGCTTAGGTCTAGCGGGACTCGAGCAGTACTTC. Translated: CASSLGLAGLEQYF.

The chain is built from TRBV4-3 and TRBJ1-6; 10 bases fit TRBD1. J gave up 9 bases and V 0 bases, and 2 bases lay outside the gene matches. CDR1 is LGHNA, CDR2 YSLEER, per germline. The CDR3 loop spans 15 amino acids. Written as DNA, the CDR3 is TGCGCCAGCAGCCAAGAGGGACAGGGGAGTTCACCCCTCCACTTT. Residues: CASSQEGQGSSPLHF.

This chain uses TRBV9 with TRBJ2-1, with TRBD2 identical over 8 bases. Germline loops: CDR1 SGDLS, CDR2 YYNGEE. This CDR3 comprises 15 residues. After removal of 2 bases from V and 2 bases from J, the junction contained 3 bases not matched to a gene. As DNA, the CDR3 is TGTGCCAGCAGCGTCACGGGAGGGCCCTACAATGAGCAGTTCTTC. It encodes CASSVTGGPYNEQFF. The whole variable domain, remainder taken from reference TRBV9 and TRBJ2-1, is DSGVTQTPKHLITATGQRVTLRCSPRSGDLSVYWYQQSLDQGLQFLIQYYNGEERAKGNILERFSAQQFPDLHSELNLSSLELGDSALYFCASSVTGGPYNEQFFGPGTRLTVL.

The rearrangement joins TRBV11-1 to TRBJ2-5; a possible D gene is TRBD2 (6 bases). Germline CDR1 SGHAT, CDR2 FQDESV (reference sequence). The CDR3 is 13 residues long. The V end lost 7 bases, the J end lost 2 bases, and 11 bases lay between the germline ends. The CDR3 nucleotides read TGTGCCAGCACCTCCCGGGGGCAAGAGACCCAGTACTTC. Translated: CASTSRGQETQYF.

This clone was found once. This chain connects TRBV5-1 to TRBJ2-5, with 8 bases fitting TRBD1. Germline CDR1 and CDR2: SGHRS and YFSETQ. The CDR3 contains 16 residues. Losses at the gene ends were 4 bases for V and 5 bases for J; bases not matched to a gene: 13. CDR3 DNA sequence: TGCGCCAGCAGCACGAACCCCCAGGGGGCTGAGGAGACCCAGTACTTC. Translated, it gives CASSTNPQGAEETQYF.

The chain combines TRBV15 with TRBJ2-1, with TRBD1 as a possible D gene (5 bases). Germline CDR1 is LNHNV and CDR2 is YYDKDF (reference sequence). The CDR3 covers 15 residues. The V gene lost 0 bases and the J gene lost 8 bases, with 14 bases spanning the gap. CDR3 sequence: CATSRDQGNLDEQFF. CDR3 sequence (DNA): TGTGCCACCAGCAGAGATCAGGGTAATTTAGATGAGCAGTTCTTC.

The J gene is TRBJ1-5, the V gene TRBV18; the D gene is possibly TRBD1 (6 bases). V shed 6 bases and J shed 2 bases, with 11 bases lying between them. The CDR3 is 14 residues long. CDR1 KGHSH and CDR2 LQKENI come from the germline V gene. This chain's CDR3 is CASSSDSGNQPQHF. CDR3 in DNA: TGTGCCAGCTCCTCGGACAGTGGCAATCAGCCCCAGCATTTT.

The chain recombines TRBV19 with TRBJ1-6; no clear D gene. Germline lookup yields CDR1 LNHDA and CDR2 SQIVND (reference sequence). The V end was cut by 3 bases, the J end by 6 bases, with 9 bases between. CDR3 length equals 14 residues. The CDR3 reads CASSITVPNSPLHF. CDR3 nucleotides: TGTGCCAGTAGTATCACGGTCCCTAATTCACCCCTCCACTTT.

V is TRBV5-1 and J is TRBJ2-7, with 8 nucleotides matching TRBD1. This CDR3 has 15 residues. J gave up 2 bases and V 4 bases, and 8 bases lay outside the gene matches. Looked up from germline, CDR1 is SGHRS and CDR2 is YFSETQ. The CDR3 DNA reads TGCGCCAGCAGCCGAGCGCCGGGACAGGCCTACGAGCAGTACTTC. Translation: CASSRAPGQAYEQYF.

The chain employs TRBV30 and TRBJ2-1; D not resolved. The germline V and J ends were trimmed by 2 bases and 3 bases, with 5 bases remaining between them. The V gene's germline CDR1 is GTSNPN and CDR2 SVGIG (reference sequence). The CDR3 consists of 12 residues. As DNA, the CDR3 is TGTGCCTGGAGTCTCCTCTACAATGAGCAGTTCTTC. Protein: CAWSLLYNEQFF. The full variable domain, completed using reference TRBV30 and TRBJ2-1, is SQTIHQWPATLVQPVGSPLSLECTVEGTSNPNLYWYRQAAGRGLQLLFYSVGIGQISSEVPQNLSASRPQDRQFILSSKKLLLSDSGFYLCAWSLLYNEQFFGPGTRLTVL.

The chain links TRBV4-3 to TRBJ1-6; no firm D call. Germline V gives CDR1 LGHNA, CDR2 YSLEER. V lost 0 bases to trimming and J lost 5 bases, with 8 bases between them. The CDR3 is 15 residues long. In DNA, the CDR3 is TGCGCCAGCAGCCAAGATTTCACAGATAATTCACCCCTCCACTTT. Translating it yields CASSQDFTDNSPLHF.

This chain joins TRBV18 and TRBJ2-3; TRBD2 might be the D (5 bases). This CDR3 contains 14 residues. V was pared by 3 bases and J by 0 bases, with 7 bases between. Germline CDR1 KGHSH, CDR2 LQKENI. CDR3 in amino acids: CASSPGVSTDTQYF. CDR3 DNA sequence: TGTGCCAGCTCACCGGGAGTAAGCACAGATACGCAGTATTTT.